The clone carrying this T cell receptor (beta chain) was seen a few times. Its antigen is as yet unknown. The CDR3 spans 18 residues. Germline CDR1 and CDR2: MNHEY and SVGAGI. V was clipped by 3 bases and J by 4 bases, with 25 bases between them. These data belong to a study of blood T cells in healthy people across ages. Each sample yielded at least 6 million isolated PBMCs. Through a sample-barcoded 5' primer and a J-beta primer mix, a second PCR was run for roughly 6 to 11 cycles. Each cDNA was tagged by a template-switch adaptor containing 12 random nucleotides. A single record per CDR3 protein comes from TCRdb applying MiXCR to the 5' RACE reads. Of about 1,000,000 distinct CDR3 sequences listed, over 35% are singletons. Whole-study results and caveats: Observed TCR beta diversity per million T cells went down as age went up. This fall followed a roughly linear course with age. With unsorted PBMCs, a conclusive comparison of naive versus antigen-experienced cells was not possible.

The chain uses TRBV6-5 and TRBJ2-7; D is perhaps TRBD2 (6 bases). The clonotype originates from a woman in her fifties or sixties in good health. The sequencing sample was made of blood. The CDR3 nucleotides are TGTGCCAGCAGTTATGGCGGGCTAGCGAGTATCCCGGGATACGAGCAGTACTTC. It specifies CASSYGGLASIPGYEQYF.